This T cell receptor beta chain was documented in a study of cytomegalovirus exposure and HLA in healthy donors. Broader study findings: In a later analysis, an Asian-associated ancestry cluster reportedly showed fewer N-insertions than the approximately 660-donor mean.

Worth noting for this clone: What it recognizes is unknown.

Healthy donors of bone marrow made up the group. Germline V lookup: CDR1 LGHNT, CDR2 FRNRAP. V dropped 1 base and J dropped 4; count of bases not matched to a gene: 4. This CDR3 contains 16 residues. Both 60 Vbeta primers and 13 Jbeta primers went into the PCR. Using immunoSEQ multiplex PCR, the repertoire was profiled, and TCRdb retains in-frame clones only, with some absent. Of 65,000 to 85,000 clones in the sample, around 80% were seen once. The source of this sequence is a male donor in good health and CMV-seropositive. The chain joins TRBV12-5 to TRBJ2-6; 7 bases line up with TRBD1. Specimen: PBMCs. CDR3 amino acids: CASGLGQGSGANVLTF. The CDR3 DNA follows: TGTGCTAGTGGTTTGGGACAGGGTTCAGGGGCCAACGTCCTGACTTTC. The full variable domain, in which reference TRBV12-5 and TRBJ2-6 provide the parts outside the CDR3, is DARVTQTPRHKVTEMGQEVTMRCQPILGHNTVFWYRQTMMQGLELLAYFRNRAPLDDSGMPKDRFSAEMPDATLATLKIQPSEPRDSAVYFCASGLGQGSGANVLTFGAGSRLTVL.